The text below deals with one T cell receptor (beta chain). All enrollees were roughly 18 to 100 years old and from 24 US areas. This sample was included in a study of blood T cell repertoires in COVID-19. The assay was immunoSEQ multiplex PCR, and TCRdb's table has in-frame clones only and misses some. The sample lists around 310,000 clones; roughly 90% were seen once. Sequencing was carried out using PBMCs or T cells enriched from blood (not recorded which). The TCR sequence derives from a woman younger than 45 who had recovered from COVID-19.

In DNA form, the CDR3 reads TGCGCCAGCAGCCAAGAGGTGGACAGGGGGAACTATGGCTACACCTTC. As protein: CASSQEVDRGNYGYTF. The genes are TRBV4-3 and TRBJ1-2; 10 bases fit TRBD1. Germline loops: CDR1 LGHNA, CDR2 YSLEER. After removal of 0 bases from V and 2 bases from J, the junction contained 3 bases not matched to a gene. The CDR3 extends over 16 amino acids.